Listed below are T cell receptor beta chains from one sample, sequenced in a study of PD-1 blockade in classical Hodgkin lymphoma. Here immunoSEQ multiplex PCR was the method, and the copy in TCRdb shows in-frame clones only, minus some. Here the sample spans around 21,000 clones, roughly 90% being singletons. Sample: CD8+ T cells from blood, taken before the fourth cycle of nivolumab. These receptors came from a human donor with classical Hodgkin lymphoma. Both conserved end residues are part of each CDR3. D genes are given only for firm matches. Clone size, where shown, is once, few, many, or a class for clones that have expanded.

j_gene	v_gene	d_gene	abundance	CDR3nt	CDR3aa
TRBJ1-2	TRBV15	TRBD1	.	TGTGCCACCAGCGAGGGAAGAGGGGGCAACTATGGCTACACCTTC	CATSEGRGGNYGYTF
TRBJ1-4	TRBV2	TRBD1	.	TGTGCCAGCAGTGGGGACAGAACTAATGAAAAACTGTTTTTT	CASSGDRTNEKLFF
TRBJ2-1	TRBV11-3	.	.	TGTGCCAGCAGCTTAGTGGGACTGGGTGAGCAGTTCTTC	CASSLVGLGEQFF
TRBJ2-1	TRBV9	.	.	TGTGCCAGCAGCGTGAGGAATGAGCAGTTCTTC	CASSVRNEQFF
TRBJ2-3	TRBV9	.	.	TGTGCCAGCAGCGGTGGGACAGATACGCAGTATTTT	CASSGGTDTQYF
TRBJ2-5	TRBV11-2	.	.	TGTGCCAGCAGCTTAGGAGCATTCCAGACCCACCAAGAGACCCAGTACTTC	CASSLGAFQTHQETQYF
TRBJ2-2	TRBV7-9	TRBD2	.	TGTGCCAGCAGCTCACCAGGGAGGGCGAACACCGGGGAGCTGTTTTTT	CASSSPGRANTGELFF
TRBJ1-6	TRBV4-2	.	.	TGTGCCAGCAGCCAAGCGACCGAAAAGTATAATTCACCCCTCCACTTT	CASSQATEKYNSPLHF
TRBJ1-1	TRBV2	TRBD1	.	TGTGCCAGCAGTGAGGACAGGGTGGGGGGTGGTGAAGCTTTCTTT	CASSEDRVGGGEAFF
TRBJ2-7	TRBV7-9	.	.	TGTGCCAGCAGCCTAACCAACCAGGCCTACGAGCAGTACTTC	CASSLTNQAYEQYF
TRBJ1-2	TRBV10-2	.	.	TGCGCCAGCAGTGAGGGGGATGGCTACACCTTC	CASSEGDGYTF
TRBJ2-3	TRBV12-5	.	.	TGTGCTAGTGGTTTGAATGGGGGCCTCACAGATACGCAGTATTTT	CASGLNGGLTDTQYF
TRBJ1-2	TRBV6-1	.	.	TGTGCCAGCAGTGAAGCGATCCTCGGGGACGGCAGGGACTCCTGGGGCTACACCTTC	CASSEAILGDGRDSWGYTF
TRBJ2-5	TRBV7-9	TRBD1	.	TGTGCCAGCAGCAGACCCAGGACAGGGGGACAAGAGACCCAGTACTTC	CASSRPRTGGQETQYF
TRBJ1-5	TRBV7-9	.	.	TGTGCCAGCAGCTTATCGGACGGGACTAGCAATCAGCCCCAGCATTTT	CASSLSDGTSNQPQHF
TRBJ2-2	TRBV7-6	TRBD2	.	TGTGCCAGCAGCTCCTCCGGGACTAGTGCCACCGGGGAGCTGTTTTTT	CASSSSGTSATGELFF
TRBJ2-1	TRBV7-7	TRBD2	.	TGTGCCAGCAGGTCCCGGAGCGGGAGTTTCGATGAGCAGTTCTTC	CASRSRSGSFDEQFF
TRBJ2-1	TRBV19	TRBD2	.	TGTGCCAGTAGTTCCTGGCGGGAGAGGAGTGATGAGCAGTTCTTC	CASSSWRERSDEQFF
TRBJ2-6	TRBV29-1	TRBD1	.	TGCAGCGTACTTGGGACAGACGGGGCCAACGTCCTGACTTTC	CSVLGTDGANVLTF
TRBJ1-1	TRBV10-3	.	.	TGTGCCATCAGTGAGAAGACCGGGGCCACTGAAGCTTTCTTT	CAISEKTGATEAFF
TRBJ2-5	TRBV7-9	TRBD1	.	TGTGCCAGCAGCTTAGTCCCGGGACAGAGAGAGACCCAGTACTTC	CASSLVPGQRETQYF
TRBJ2-7	TRBV5-6	.	.	TGTGCCAGCAGCCCGACCGGTGAGAGCGAGCAGTACTTC	CASSPTGESEQYF
TRBJ1-2	TRBV27	.	.	TGTGCCAGCAGTTTGGCCGGGGCATCTAACTATGGCTACACCTTC	CASSLAGASNYGYTF
TRBJ1-5	TRBV27	.	.	TGTGCCAGCAGTTTTGGGGGAGGGAGCAATCAGCCCCAGCATTTT	CASSFGGGSNQPQHF
TRBJ2-6	TRBV7-9	TRBD2	.	TGTGCCAGCAGCCAGGGCGCGGGGGTTGGGGCCAACGTCCTGACTTTC	CASSQGAGVGANVLTF
TRBJ2-5	TRBV7-9	.	.	TGTGCCAGCAGCTTAGATCGAGAGACCCAGTACTTC	CASSLDRETQYF
TRBJ2-7	TRBV11-3	.	.	TGTGCCAGCAGCAGTAATCGGGCCCACGAGCAGTACTTC	CASSSNRAHEQYF
TRBJ2-1	TRBV9	.	.	TGTGCCAGCAGCCCCTACAATGAGCAGTTCTTC	CASSPYNEQFF
TRBJ2-7	TRBV6-6	TRBD2	.	TGTGCCAGCAGTTACTGGGGGGGTAACGAGCAGTACTTC	CASSYWGGNEQYF
TRBJ2-3	TRBV7-8	.	once	TGTGCCAGCAGCTTACCTACTAGCAGCACAGATACGCAGTATTTT	CASSLPTSSTDTQYF
TRBJ2-7	TRBV1	.	.	TGCACCAGCAGCCAAGACGAGCAGTACTTC	CTSSQDEQYF
TRBJ1-1	TRBV6-4	.	few	TGTGCCAGCAGTTCTGGGATGGGAGCTGAAGCTTTCTTT	CASSSGMGAEAFF
TRBJ2-7	TRBV27	.	few	TGTGCCAGCAGTTTATCGGGACCTACCCCTTACGAGCAGTACTTC	CASSLSGPTPYEQYF
TRBJ2-1	TRBV11-3	.	.	TGTGCCAGCAGCGATACAGGGCTGGGTGAGCAGTTCTTC	CASSDTGLGEQFF
TRBJ1-3	TRBV28	.	few	TGTGCCAGCAACCCGGGGATGAGAGGAAACACCATATATTTT	CASNPGMRGNTIYF
TRBJ2-5	TRBV7-8	.	once	TGTGCCAGCAGCTCCCAGTCTAGCGTCCAAGAGACCCAGTACTTC	CASSSQSSVQETQYF
TRBJ2-5	TRBV28	.	.	TGTGCCAGCAGTTTTGTGAGTTCGAAGACCCAGTACTTC	CASSFVSSKTQYF
TRBJ2-3	TRBV12-5	.	.	TGTGCTAGTGGTTTGGGGGGGACTCGCACCCCAGCGGGCACAGATACGCAGTATTTT	CASGLGGTRTPAGTDTQYF
TRBJ2-5	TRBV28	.	.	TGTGCCAGCAGTTTAGAAGAGACCCAGTACTTC	CASSLEETQYF
TRBJ2-7	TRBV6-1	.	.	TGTGCCGCCCCGGCGGGACACTACTACGAGCAGTACTTC	CAAPAGHYYEQYF
TRBJ2-5	TRBV20-1	TRBD1	.	TGCGGCCCAGGGGGCGCGGAGACCCAGTACTTC	CGPGGAETQYF
TRBJ1-4	TRBV28	.	.	TGTGCCAGCAGCCACCGGAGGGCAGAAGAAAAACTGTTTTTT	CASSHRRAEEKLFF
TRBJ2-7	TRBV5-5	TRBD2	.	TGTGCCAGCAGCTTGAAGGCGGGAGGGCCGAACGAGCAGTACTTC	CASSLKAGGPNEQYF
TRBJ2-3	TRBV4-2	TRBD2	.	TGTGCCAGCAGCCAAGTACTAGCGGGTTACACGCAGTATTTT	CASSQVLAGYTQYF
TRBJ2-1	TRBV7-9	.	once	TGTGCCAGCAGCTTAAAAACGAGCTCCTACAATGAGCAGTTCTTC	CASSLKTSSYNEQFF
TRBJ1-1	TRBV10-3	.	.	TGTGCCACCCGGGACGAGAACACTGAAGCTTTCTTT	CATRDENTEAFF
TRBJ2-1	TRBV7-8	TRBD2	once	TGTGCCAGCAGCTCCCAACGACTAGCCCATGAGCAGTTCTTC	CASSSQRLAHEQFF
TRBJ2-7	TRBV5-3	TRBD1	.	TGTGCCAGAAGCTTGTGGGACGACAGGGGTCTTAACTACGAGCAGTACTTC	CARSLWDDRGLNYEQYF